The sequence of this TCR beta chain was determined in a study of post-analysis software for immune sequencing data. cDNA libraries of TCR beta carried unique molecular identifiers. TCRdb ran MiXCR on the PCR reads and lists one entry per CDR3 protein. Among about 570,000 distinct CDR3 sequences listed, around 31% were seen once. Comments on this clonotype: The antigen remains undetermined.

The ends were cut back, 6 bases at V and 6 bases at J, with 17 bases in the middle. Germline V gives CDR1 MNHEY, CDR2 SMNVEV (reference sequence). The length of the CDR3 is 15 residues. Points from the study as a whole: Included in a set of five TRBV segments more frequent in patients than controls were TRBV5-6, TRBV5-1 and TRBV20-1.

The sample consisted of blood. J is TRBJ1-4 and V is TRBV27, with no clear D. The clonotype originates from a girl under 18 with multiple sclerosis. In nucleotides, the CDR3 is TGTGCCAGCAGGGGAGACCGCCGCGTGGATGAAAAACTGTTTTTT. This translates into CASRGDRRVDEKLFF.